This T cell receptor beta chain stems from a study of T cell changes during pregnancy in multiple sclerosis. CDR1 and CDR2 from the germline V gene are SGHTA and FQGNSA. V dropped 1 base and J dropped 8 bases, with 14 bases sitting between them. The CDR3 is 14 amino acids. Clones were read by immunoSEQ multiplex PCR, and TCRdb kept only the in-frame ones, dropping some. The sample yields about 72,000 clones, under 95% seen once. Sequencing was performed on peripheral blood, taken in the second trimester of pregnancy. The chain carries TRBV7-2 and TRBJ1-2; TRBD1 is a possible D gene (5 bases). The clonotype originates from a female donor with multiple sclerosis, enrolled in a pregnancy study. In DNA, the CDR3 is TGTGCCAGCAGCTTAGGGGTCGGGGGTCGGGGCTACACCTTC. Protein sequence: CASSLGVGGRGYTF.